A single sample gave rise to the 8 T cell receptor beta chains below, sequenced in a study of cytomegalovirus exposure and HLA in healthy donors. Use of 60 Vbeta and 13 Jbeta primers characterized the PCR. Sequenced by immunoSEQ multiplex PCR; TCRdb stores in-frame clones only, minus some. This table holds just under 150,000 clones, around 75% found once. Sequencing was done on a sample of PBMCs. These receptor sequences come from a young woman in good health and CMV-seronegative.

The chain recombines TRBV7-9 with TRBJ2-7; D perhaps matches TRBD2 (6 bases). Between the trimmed V and J ends, which lost 1 base and 4 bases, there was a span of 14 bases. Germline V CDR1 and CDR2: SEHNR, FQNEAQ (reference sequence). The CDR3 has 15 residues. CDR3: CASSLGVADGYEQYF. As DNA, the CDR3 is TGTGCCAGCAGCTTAGGGGTAGCGGACGGATACGAGCAGTACTTC.

As DNA, the CDR3 is TGTGCCAGCAGCCCCGGACTAGCGGGCTTCCCGCAGTACTTC. The encoded protein is CASSPGLAGFPQYF. The rearrangement joins TRBV7-2 to TRBJ2-5, with 11 positions matching TRBD2. This CDR3 spans 14 amino acids. CDR1 SGHTA and CDR2 FQGNSA come from the germline V gene. V lost 5 bases to trimming and J lost 11 bases; unmatched junction nucleotides: 10.

Worth noting for this clone: One junction end does not reproduce the germline sequence, and a read error may be involved. The chain recombines TRBV7-9 with TRBJ1-1; D uncertain. Per the germline V gene, CDR1 is SEHNR and CDR2 is FQNEAQ (reference sequence). The CDR3 runs to 12 residues. Here the CDR3 reads CSSSLLGREAFF. The CDR3 DNA follows: TGTTCCAGCAGCTTGTTGGGCCGGGAAGCTTTCTTT.

The chain links TRBV27 to TRBJ2-7, with D unresolved. The CDR3 sequence is 16 residues long. Trimming stripped 6 bases from V and 0 bases from J, with 18 bases between. Germline values: CDR1 MNHEY, CDR2 SMNVEV (reference sequence). CDR3 DNA: TGTGCCAGCAGCCATAGGCCGGGTCCCCACTCCTACGAGCAGTACTTC. It is translated as CASSHRPGPHSYEQYF.

The J gene is TRBJ2-1, the V gene TRBV11-2, with no clear D. The CDR3 covers 11 residues. The V gene's germline CDR1 is SGHAT and CDR2 FQNNGV. The V and J ends lost 1 base and 8 bases respectively, with 3 bases between them. The CDR3 loop reads CASSLADEQFF. The CDR3 DNA sequence: TGTGCCAGCAGCTTAGCGGATGAGCAGTTCTTC.

The gene calls are TRBV30 and TRBJ2-7, with TRBD2 identical over 7 bases. The CDR3 has 12 residues. Germline lookup yields CDR1 GTSNPN and CDR2 SVGIG (reference sequence). Trimming removed 0 bases from V and 7 bases from J; junction bases left unmatched: 3. The CDR3 region is CAWSVRAGEQYF. The DNA for the CDR3 is TGTGCCTGGAGTGTCCGAGCGGGAGAGCAGTACTTC.

The V and J genes are TRBV11-2 and TRBJ2-1, with unresolved D. Trimming removed 0 bases at V and 10 bases at J, with 7 bases between. CDR3 length: 12 residues. Germline V gene lookup returns CDR1 SGHAT and CDR2 FQNNGV. The CDR3 sequence is CASSLDFEEQFF. CDR3 DNA: TGTGCCAGCAGCTTAGACTTTGAGGAGCAGTTCTTC.

In DNA form, the CDR3 reads TGTGCCAGCAGCGCCCAAGGGGACTCTGGCGAGCAGTACTTC. It is translated as CASSAQGDSGEQYF. The chain couples TRBV7-9 to TRBJ2-7; D perhaps matches TRBD2 (6 bases). V shed 5 bases and J shed 6 bases, with 17 bases lying between them. This CDR3 is 14 amino acids long. Germline-derived CDR1 and CDR2 are SEHNR and FQNEAQ (reference sequence). The full variable domain, with the rest looked up from reference TRBV7-9 and TRBJ2-7, is DTGVSQNPRHKITKRGQNVTFRCDPISEHNRLYWYRQTLGQGPEFLTYFQNEAQLEKSRLLSDRFSAERPKGSFSTLEIQRTEQGDSAMYLCASSAQGDSGEQYFGPGTRLTVT.